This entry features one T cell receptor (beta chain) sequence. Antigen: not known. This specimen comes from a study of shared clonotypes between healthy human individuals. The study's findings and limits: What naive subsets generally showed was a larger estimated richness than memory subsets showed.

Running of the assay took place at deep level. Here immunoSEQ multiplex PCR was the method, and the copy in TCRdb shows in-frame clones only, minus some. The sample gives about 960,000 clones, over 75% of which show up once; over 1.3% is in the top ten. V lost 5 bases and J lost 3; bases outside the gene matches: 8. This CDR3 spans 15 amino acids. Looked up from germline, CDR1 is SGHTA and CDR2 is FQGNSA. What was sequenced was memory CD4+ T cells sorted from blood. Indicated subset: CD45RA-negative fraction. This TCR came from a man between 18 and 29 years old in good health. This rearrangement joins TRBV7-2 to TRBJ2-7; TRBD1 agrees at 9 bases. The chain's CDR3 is CASSPGTGNGYEQYF. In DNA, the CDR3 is TGTGCCAGCAGCCCCGGGACAGGGAACGGCTACGAGCAGTACTTC.